This TCR beta chain came from a study of blood T cell repertoires in COVID-19. For the study at large: Samples of COVID-19 (acute and convalescent) were obtained from the United States, Italy and Spain. T cells, B-cell-depleted T cells, or PBMCs provided the cDNA or gDNA that served as material.

CDR3 length equals 12 residues. Germline V gene lookup returns CDR1 KGHDR and CDR2 SFDVKD. The germline V and J ends were trimmed by 5 bases and 5 bases, with 7 bases remaining between them. Libraries were prepared by immunoSEQ multiplex PCR; TCRdb keeps only in-frame clonotypes and omits some of them. The table shows 200,000 to 300,000 clones, with approximately 88% occurring only once. Specimen: PBMCs or T cells enriched from blood (not recorded which). This clonotype originated in a middle-aged woman with acute COVID-19. V is TRBV24-1 and J is TRBJ2-3; perhaps TRBD2 as D (6 bases). CDR3 nucleotide sequence: TGTGCCACCAGTGCGCGGGGAGATACGCAGTATTTT. It encodes CATSARGDTQYF.